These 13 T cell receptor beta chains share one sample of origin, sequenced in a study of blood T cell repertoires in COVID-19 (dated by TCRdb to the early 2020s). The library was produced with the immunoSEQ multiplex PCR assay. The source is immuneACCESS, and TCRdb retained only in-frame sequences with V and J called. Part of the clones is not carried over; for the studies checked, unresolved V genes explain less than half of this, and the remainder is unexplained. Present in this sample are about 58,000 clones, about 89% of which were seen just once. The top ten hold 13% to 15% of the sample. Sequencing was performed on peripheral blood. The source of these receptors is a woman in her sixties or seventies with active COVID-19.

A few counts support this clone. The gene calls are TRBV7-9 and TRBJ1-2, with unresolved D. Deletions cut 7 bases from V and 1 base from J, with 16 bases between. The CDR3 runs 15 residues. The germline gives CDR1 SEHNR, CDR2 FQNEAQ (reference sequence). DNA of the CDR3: TGTGCCAGCACCCCCAGAGGTGGCAGTAACTATGGCTACACCTTC. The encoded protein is CASTPRGGSNYGYTF.

The CDR3 region is CAWSVGSGMSYTF. CDR3 nucleotide sequence: TGTGCCTGGAGTGTAGGGTCAGGGATGAGCTACACCTTC. The chain employs TRBV30 and TRBJ1-2, with D possibly matching TRBD1 (5 bases). The germline gives CDR1 GTSNPN, CDR2 SVGIG (reference sequence). This CDR3 contains 13 residues. Trimming removed 0 bases at V and 9 bases at J, with 14 bases between.

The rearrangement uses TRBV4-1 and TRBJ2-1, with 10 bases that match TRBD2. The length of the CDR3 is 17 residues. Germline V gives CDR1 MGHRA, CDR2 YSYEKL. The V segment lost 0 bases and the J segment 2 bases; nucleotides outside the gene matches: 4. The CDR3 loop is CASSQEGSGGTYNEQFF. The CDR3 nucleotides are TGCGCCAGCAGCCAAGAGGGTAGCGGGGGGACCTACAATGAGCAGTTCTTC.

CDR3 sequence reads: CASGSGEGYEQYF. CDR3 DNA sequence: TGTGCCAGCGGCTCAGGGGAGGGCTACGAGCAGTACTTC. V gene TRBV6-6 combines with J gene TRBJ2-7; D is perhaps TRBD2 (7 bases). This CDR3 comprises 13 residues. V was trimmed by 8 bases and J by 3 bases, leaving 14 bases between them. The germline gives CDR1 MNHNY, CDR2 SVGAGI (reference sequence).

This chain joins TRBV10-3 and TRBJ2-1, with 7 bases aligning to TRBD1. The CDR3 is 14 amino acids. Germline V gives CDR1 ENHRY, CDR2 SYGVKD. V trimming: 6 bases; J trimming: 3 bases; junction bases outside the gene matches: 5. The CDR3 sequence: CAISRDSNYNEQFF. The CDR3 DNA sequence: TGTGCCATCAGCCGGGACAGCAACTACAATGAGCAGTTCTTC.

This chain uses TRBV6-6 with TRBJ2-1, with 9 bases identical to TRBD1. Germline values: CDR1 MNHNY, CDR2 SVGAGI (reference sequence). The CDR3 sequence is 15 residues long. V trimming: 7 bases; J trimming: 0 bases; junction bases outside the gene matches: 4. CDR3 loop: CASKPGQGSYNEQFF. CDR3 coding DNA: TGTGCCAGCAAACCGGGACAGGGCTCCTACAATGAGCAGTTCTTC.

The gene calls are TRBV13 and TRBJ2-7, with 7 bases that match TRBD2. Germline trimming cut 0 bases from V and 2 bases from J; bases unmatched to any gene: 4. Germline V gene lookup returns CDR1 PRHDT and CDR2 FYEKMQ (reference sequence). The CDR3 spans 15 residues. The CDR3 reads CASSLGGGFPYEQYF. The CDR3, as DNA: TGTGCCAGCAGCTTAGGGGGGGGGTTCCCCTACGAGCAGTACTTC.

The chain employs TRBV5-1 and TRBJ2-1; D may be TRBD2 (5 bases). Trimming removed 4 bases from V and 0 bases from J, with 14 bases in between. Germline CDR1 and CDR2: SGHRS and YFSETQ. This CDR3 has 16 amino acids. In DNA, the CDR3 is TGCGCCAGCAGCCCTGGGTTAGCGCCCTCCTACAATGAGCAGTTCTTC. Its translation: CASSPGLAPSYNEQFF.

This chain's CDR3 is CASSQDAGTGNTIYF. The CDR3 DNA reads TGCGCCAGCAGCCAAGATGCGGGGACTGGAAACACCATATATTTT. The chain combines TRBV4-1 with TRBJ1-3, with D hard to call. Trimming removed 0 bases from V and 2 bases from J, with 8 bases in between. CDR1 MGHRA and CDR2 YSYEKL come from the germline V gene. CDR3 length: 15 amino acids.

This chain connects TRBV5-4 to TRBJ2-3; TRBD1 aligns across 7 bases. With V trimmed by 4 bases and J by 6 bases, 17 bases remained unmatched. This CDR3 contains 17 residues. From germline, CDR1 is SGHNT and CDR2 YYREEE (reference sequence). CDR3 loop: CASSPRPRQGLGDTQYF. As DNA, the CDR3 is TGTGCCAGCAGCCCGCGACCTCGACAGGGCCTGGGGGATACGCAGTATTTT.

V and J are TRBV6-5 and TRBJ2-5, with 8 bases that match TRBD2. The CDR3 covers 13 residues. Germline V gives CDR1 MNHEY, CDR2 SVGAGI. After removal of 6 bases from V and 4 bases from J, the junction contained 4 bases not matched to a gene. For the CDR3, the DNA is TGTGCCAGCAGCCGGGGGGGCCTAGAGACCCAGTACTTC. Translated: CASSRGGLETQYF.

The CDR3 protein is CASSIVPGGMETQYF. Here the CDR3 DNA reads TGTGCCAGTAGTATAGTTCCGGGGGGGATGGAGACCCAGTACTTC. V usage is TRBV19 and J usage is TRBJ2-5; 8 bases agree with TRBD2. J lost 5 bases, V lost 1 base, and 6 bases had no gene match. CDR3 length: 15 residues. Per germline, CDR1 LNHDA and CDR2 SQIVND (reference sequence).

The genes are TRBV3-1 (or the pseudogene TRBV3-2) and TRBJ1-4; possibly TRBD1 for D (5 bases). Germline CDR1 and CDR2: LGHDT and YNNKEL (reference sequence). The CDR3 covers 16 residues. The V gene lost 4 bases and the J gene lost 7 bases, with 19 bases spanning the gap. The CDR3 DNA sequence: TGTGCCAGCAGCCCCGACAGCGACTTGGAGGGTGAAAAACTGTTTTTT. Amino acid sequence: CASSPDSDLEGEKLFF.